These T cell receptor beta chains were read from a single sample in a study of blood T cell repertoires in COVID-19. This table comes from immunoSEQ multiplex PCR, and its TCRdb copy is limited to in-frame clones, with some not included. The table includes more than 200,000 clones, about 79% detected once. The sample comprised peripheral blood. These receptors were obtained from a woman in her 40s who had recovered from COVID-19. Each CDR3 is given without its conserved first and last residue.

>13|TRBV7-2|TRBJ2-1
ASSLVGSSYNEQF
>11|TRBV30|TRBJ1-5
AWGTGLSKPQH
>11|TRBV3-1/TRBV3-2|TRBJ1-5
ASSLAVNQPQH
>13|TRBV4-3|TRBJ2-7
ASSQDLAGLYEQY
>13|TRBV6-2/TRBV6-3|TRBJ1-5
ASSYGAGLYQPQH
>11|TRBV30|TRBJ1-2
AWSAGVNYGYT
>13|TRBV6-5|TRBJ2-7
ASSSVWGRSYEQY
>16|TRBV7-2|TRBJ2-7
ASSLASSGLGVTYEQY
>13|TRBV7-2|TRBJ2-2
ASSSGQQGPGELF
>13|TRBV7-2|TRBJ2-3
ASSLDGGAGDTQY
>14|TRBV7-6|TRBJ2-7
ASSLAPPRAGYEQY
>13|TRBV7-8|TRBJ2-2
ASSFGFGETGELF
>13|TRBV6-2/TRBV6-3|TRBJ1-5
ASSSWTDSNQPQH
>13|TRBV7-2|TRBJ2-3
ASSLRGQGSDTQY
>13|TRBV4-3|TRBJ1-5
ASSPVQGGNQPQH
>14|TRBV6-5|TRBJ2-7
ASSSLRDSSSYEQY
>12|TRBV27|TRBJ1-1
ASSLLTRGTEAF
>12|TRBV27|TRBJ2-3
ASSGTGAADTQY
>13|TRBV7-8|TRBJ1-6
ASSLVARPNSPLH
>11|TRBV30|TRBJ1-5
AWSVQENQPQH
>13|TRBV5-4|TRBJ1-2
ASSLGGAQNYGYT
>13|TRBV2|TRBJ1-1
ASSEDPAGVAEAF
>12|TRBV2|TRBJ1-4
ASSLQGSNEKLF
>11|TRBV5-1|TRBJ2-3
ASSLKTGDTQY
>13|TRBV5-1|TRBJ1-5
ASSLTGQGHQPQH
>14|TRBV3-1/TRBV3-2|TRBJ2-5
ASSQGSGGAWETQY
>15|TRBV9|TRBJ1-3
ASSGFTGSSSGNTIY
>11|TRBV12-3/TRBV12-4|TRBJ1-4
ASSFGGEEKLF
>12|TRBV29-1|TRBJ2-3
CASGSGGGDTQY
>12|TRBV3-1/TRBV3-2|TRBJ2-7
ASSQQTSPYEQY
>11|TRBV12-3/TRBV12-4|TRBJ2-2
ASTIGVSGELF
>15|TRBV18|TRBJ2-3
ASSPPGALGRTDTQY
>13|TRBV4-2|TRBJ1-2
ASSQVGGPNYGYT
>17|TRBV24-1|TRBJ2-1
ATSDRGTSGGERGYEQF
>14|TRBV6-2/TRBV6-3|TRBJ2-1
ASSALPGGGLNEQF
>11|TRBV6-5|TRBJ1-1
ASSSNSDRGAF
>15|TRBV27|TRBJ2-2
ASSPDSGSGNTGELF
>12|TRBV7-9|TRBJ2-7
ASSSGTGSYEQY
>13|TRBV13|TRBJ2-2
ASSLGPGGTGELF
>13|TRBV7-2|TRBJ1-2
ASSVTGDTTKGYT
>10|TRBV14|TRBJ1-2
ASSQGPYGYT
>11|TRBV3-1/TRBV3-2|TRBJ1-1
ASNQGAGTEAF
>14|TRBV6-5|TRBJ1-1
ASSYGGGSLNTEAF
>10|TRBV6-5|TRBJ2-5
ASRARVGTQY
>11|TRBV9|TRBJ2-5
ASSVDGEWTQY
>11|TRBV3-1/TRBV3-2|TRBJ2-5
ASSQVEGGAQY
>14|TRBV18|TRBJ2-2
ASSPPGTGVAGELF
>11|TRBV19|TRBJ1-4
ASSRQDNEKLF
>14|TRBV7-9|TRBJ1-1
ASSSYSKRKNTEAF
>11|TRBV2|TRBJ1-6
ASSSTPNSPLH
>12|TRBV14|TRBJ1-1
ASSRGGAGTEAF
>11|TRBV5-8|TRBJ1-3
ASSSPNGNTIY